This entry lists 9 T cell receptor beta chains sequenced from one sample in a study of technical replicates of blood from several donors. Some clones are missing from TCRdb's copy, which holds only in-frame ones; the method was immunoSEQ multiplex PCR. The sample includes around 79,000 clones, 90% to 95% seen only once; the top ten take approximately 0.25%. Sequenced material: T cells isolated from PBMCs. Receptors were obtained from a human donor in good health.

The chain joins TRBV9 to TRBJ1-4, with 7 bases matching TRBD1. With 3 bases clipped from V and 4 bases from J, the junction kept 9 bases outside the gene matches. There are 16 residues in the CDR3. Germline V gene lookup returns CDR1 SGDLS and CDR2 YYNGEE. In DNA form, the CDR3 reads TGTGCCAGCAGCGGCCCCCCGACAGGGTTTAATGAAAAACTGTTTTTT. It is translated as CASSGPPTGFNEKLFF.

The gene calls are TRBV30 and TRBJ2-6; 8 bases are shared with TRBD1. Germline CDR1 is GTSNPN and CDR2 is SVGIG (reference sequence). Trimming took 7 bases from V and 2 from J; bases not matched to a gene: 1. This CDR3 comprises 13 residues. The CDR3 DNA reads TGTGCCTTCAGGGGGCCTGGGGCCAACGTCCTGACTTTC. Translated: CAFRGPGANVLTF.

This clone was recorded once. The V call is TRBV18, the J call TRBJ2-6, with TRBD2 identical over 8 bases. Per the germline V gene, CDR1 is KGHSH and CDR2 is LQKENI. The CDR3 is 15 residues long. V gave up 1 base and J gave up 5 bases; unmatched junction bases: 1. Written as DNA, the CDR3 is TGTGCCAGCTCACCACTAGCGGGAAGGGCCAACGTCCTGACTTTC. Its translation: CASSPLAGRANVLTF. The complete variable domain, with remaining parts taken from reference TRBV18 and TRBJ2-6, reads NAGVMQNPRHLVRRRGQEARLRCSPMKGHSHVYWYRQLPEEGLKFMVYLQKENIIDESGMPKERFSAEFPKEGPSILRIQQVVRGDSAAYFCASSPLAGRANVLTFGAGSRLTVL.

The rearrangement uses TRBV7-9 and TRBJ2-1, with D perhaps matching TRBD2 (6 bases). Germline CDR1 is SEHNR and CDR2 is FQNEAQ (reference sequence). V was trimmed by 5 bases and J by 6 bases, leaving 8 bases between them. The CDR3 runs 12 residues. The CDR3 nucleotides are TGTGCCAGCAGCAGCGGGTTCAATGAGCAGTTCTTC. Protein product: CASSSGFNEQFF.

This clone was seen a single time. The genes are TRBV9 and TRBJ2-5; the match to TRBD2 covers 9 bases. Trimming removed 3 bases from V and 5 bases from J; junction bases left unmatched: 11. The CDR3 sequence is 16 residues long. The germline gives CDR1 SGDLS, CDR2 YYNGEE. This CDR3 reads CASSGHSGSVRETQYF. In nucleotides, the CDR3 is TGTGCCAGCAGCGGACATAGCGGGAGTGTGAGGGAGACCCAGTACTTC.

The chain has TRBV27 and TRBJ2-3, with TRBD1 as a possible D gene (6 bases). Trimming shortened V by 7 bases and J by 2 bases, and 13 bases separated the two germline ends. The germline V gene encodes CDR1 MNHEY and CDR2 SMNVEV (reference sequence). This CDR3 has 14 amino acids. DNA of the CDR3: TGTGCCAGCACGTCAGGGGCATACACAGATACGCAGTATTTT. Translating gives CASTSGAYTDTQYF.

V gene TRBV30 combines with J gene TRBJ2-7; D is unclear. Germline V gene data show CDR1 as GTSNPN and CDR2 as SVGIG (reference sequence). This CDR3 is built from 13 residues. Trimming left V 5 bases short and J 5 bases short, with 16 bases between. The CDR3 DNA follows: TGTGCCTGGCGGGTGTCGTCCGCCCACGAGCAGTACTTC. It yields the protein CAWRVSSAHEQYF.

This rearrangement joins TRBV6-6 to TRBJ2-7, with D hard to call. V was trimmed by 3 bases and J by 2 bases, leaving 17 bases between them. Germline CDR1 and CDR2: MNHNY and SVGAGI (reference sequence). There are 16 residues in the CDR3. The CDR3 here is CASSYPPGSRTYEQYF. DNA of the CDR3: TGTGCCAGCAGTTATCCCCCGGGTAGTCGAACCTACGAGCAGTACTTC.

The V call is TRBV9, the J call TRBJ1-5, with a tentative D call TRBD1 (6 bases). The V end lost 3 bases, the J end lost 5 bases, and 12 bases lay between the germline ends. This CDR3 region has 14 residues. CDR1 and CDR2 from the germline V gene are SGDLS and YYNGEE. The CDR3 reads CASSARDTYQPQHF. The CDR3, as DNA: TGTGCCAGCAGCGCCCGGGACACCTATCAGCCCCAGCATTTT.